These T cell receptor beta chains were read from a single sample in a study of blood T cell repertoires in COVID-19. The table came from immunoSEQ multiplex PCR; TCRdb's copy has only in-frame clones and leaves some out. This sample has 200,000 to 250,000 clones, with more than 70% found just once. Sequencing was done on a sample of peripheral blood. The receptors derive from a man at least 80 years old with acute or convalescent COVID-19. Both conserved end residues are part of each CDR3. The D gene is left open where the match is weak. For some rows the clone size is stated as once, few or many, or as a class when expanded; others skip it.

clone_size | j_call | v_call | d_call | cdr3_aa | cdr3_nt
- | TRBJ2-2 | TRBV28 | - | CASSSLAITGELFF | TGTGCCAGCAGTTCCCTAGCCATAACGGGGGAGCTGTTTTTT
- | TRBJ1-6 | TRBV18 | - | CASSPSGTLIKNSPLHF | TGTGCCAGCTCACCGTCCGGGACACTTATCAAGAATTCACCCCTCCACTTT
- | TRBJ2-5 | TRBV18 | - | CASSPSPQETQYF | TGTGCCAGCTCCCCTAGCCCACAAGAGACCCAGTACTTC
- | TRBJ1-3 | TRBV9 | TRBD1 | CASSPGTGPPGNTIYF | TGTGCCAGCAGCCCCGGGACAGGGCCTCCTGGAAACACCATATATTTT
- | TRBJ2-2 | TRBV18 | - | CASSPSWQANTGELFF | TGTGCCAGCTCACCGAGCTGGCAGGCGAACACCGGGGAGCTGTTTTTT
few | TRBJ1-5 | TRBV28 | - | CASSFRVAGNQPQHF | TGTGCCAGCAGTTTTAGAGTGGCGGGCAATCAGCCCCAGCATTTT
few | TRBJ2-1 | TRBV4-1 | - | CASSQVQGYGEQFF | TGCGCCAGCAGCCAAGTACAGGGATACGGTGAGCAGTTCTTC
- | TRBJ1-3 | TRBV6-6 | TRBD1 | CATLRQGENTIYF | TGTGCCACCCTACGACAGGGGGAAAACACCATATATTTT
few | TRBJ2-7 | TRBV6-2/TRBV6-3 | - | CASSSPQGRREQYF | TGTGCCAGCAGTTCCCCCCAGGGAAGGCGCGAGCAGTACTTC
- | TRBJ2-7 | TRBV19 | - | CASSIDQGAVAYEQYF | TGTGCCAGTAGTATAGATCAGGGTGCAGTCGCCTACGAGCAGTACTTC
- | TRBJ1-1 | TRBV9 | TRBD1 | CASSVATGDGALRMNTEAFF | TGTGCCAGCAGCGTAGCAACAGGGGATGGAGCCTTGCGAATGAACACTGAAGCTTTCTTT
- | TRBJ1-6 | TRBV19 | - | CASSNSGAGNSPLHF | TGTGCCAGTAGCAATTCAGGGGCCGGTAATTCACCCCTCCACTTT
- | TRBJ2-5 | TRBV29-1 | TRBD1 | CSARDRGRQETQYF | TGCAGCGCCAGGGACAGGGGGCGCCAAGAGACCCAGTACTTC
- | TRBJ1-3 | TRBV5-1 | - | CASSLAPVSVSGNTIYF | TGCGCCAGCAGCTTGGCGCCAGTCAGTGTATCTGGAAACACCATATATTTT
- | TRBJ1-5 | TRBV6-6 | - | CASSRGNSNQPQHF | TGTGCCAGCAGCAGGGGAAATAGCAATCAGCCCCAGCATTTT
- | TRBJ2-5 | TRBV27 | - | CASGGTLRETQYF | TGTGCCAGCGGCGGGACCTTGAGGGAGACCCAGTACTTC